This passage covers 30 T cell receptor beta chains from one sample sequenced in a study of OX40 agonist ivuxolimab in advanced cancers. The table came from immunoSEQ multiplex PCR; TCRdb's copy has only in-frame clones and leaves some out. There are 20,000 to 25,000 clones in the sample; about nine tenths occur only once, and 20% to 25% lies in the top ten. Sequences were derived from CD4+ or CD8+ T cells sorted from blood, sampled in a trial of the OX40 agonist ivuxolimab. The receptors here all came from an adult with an advanced solid tumor such as melanoma, head and neck, liver or kidney cancer.

This chain uses TRBV7-9 with TRBJ2-3; no reliable D call. The germline V and J ends were trimmed by 3 bases and 0 bases, with 16 bases remaining between them. This CDR3 has 17 amino acids. Germline CDR1 is SEHNR and CDR2 is FQNEAQ (reference sequence). The CDR3 here is CASSFPTVSLSTDTQYF. Written as DNA, the CDR3 is TGTGCCAGCAGCTTCCCAACCGTATCACTTAGCACAGATACGCAGTATTTT.

The rearrangement links TRBV28 to TRBJ1-2; D remains ambiguous. In germline, CDR1 is MDHEN, CDR2 SYDVKM. The CDR3 is 12 residues long. The V gene lost 3 bases and the J gene lost 4 bases, with 6 bases spanning the gap. As DNA, the CDR3 is TGTGCCAGCAGTTTCTGGAGCTATGGCTACACCTTC. This sequence encodes CASSFWSYGYTF.

J is TRBJ2-7 and V is TRBV6-5, with D perhaps matching TRBD2 (6 bases). Trimming took 0 bases from V and 4 from J, leaving 13 bases between them. Germline lookup yields CDR1 MNHEY and CDR2 SVGAGI. This CDR3 comprises 15 residues. CDR3 residues: CASSYSRGTPYEQYF. CDR3 nucleotides: TGTGCCAGCAGTTACTCTCGGGGGACGCCGTACGAGCAGTACTTC.

This clone has just a few counts. CDR3 nucleotide sequence: TGTGCCAGCAGTTATCGGGCACATCCTAACTATGGCTACACCTTC. Its protein is CASSYRAHPNYGYTF. The rearrangement joins TRBV6-5 to TRBJ1-2; D is unclear. Germline CDR1 and CDR2: MNHEY and SVGAGI. CDR3 length: 15 amino acids. Trimming stripped 3 bases from V and 0 bases from J, with 11 bases between.

This rearrangement joins TRBV5-5 to TRBJ2-7; TRBD2 is a possible D gene (5 bases). This CDR3 contains 13 residues. The V end lost 10 bases, the J end lost 0 bases, and 14 bases lay between the germline ends. The germline CDR1 and CDR2 sequences are SGHKS and YYEKEE (reference sequence). Here the CDR3 reads CASQIRDSYEQYF. The CDR3 DNA is TGTGCCTCCCAAATCCGGGACTCCTACGAGCAGTACTTC. Full variable domain (rest looked up from reference TRBV5-5 and TRBJ2-7): DAGVTQSPTHLIKTRGQQVTLRCSPISGHKSVSWYQQVLGQGPQFIFQYYEKEERGRGNFPDRFSARQFPNYSSELNVNALLLGDSALYLCASQIRDSYEQYFGPGTRLTVT.

The chain recombines TRBV9 with TRBJ2-3; 8 nucleotides match TRBD1. CDR1 and CDR2 from the germline V gene are SGDLS and YYNGEE. V was clipped by 4 bases and J by 0 bases; unmatched bases: 7. The CDR3 sequence is 16 residues long. The CDR3 is CASSLRTGQSTDTQYF. The CDR3 DNA is TGTGCCAGCAGCCTGCGGACAGGGCAAAGCACAGATACGCAGTATTTT.

This rearrangement joins TRBV28 to TRBJ2-2; perhaps TRBD1 as D (5 bases). Trimming stripped 7 bases from V and 5 bases from J, with 11 bases between. The CDR3 is 13 residues long. Germline loops: CDR1 MDHEN, CDR2 SYDVKM. CDR3 region: CASNPRQTGELFF. The DNA for the CDR3 is TGTGCCAGCAACCCCAGACAGACCGGGGAGCTGTTTTTT.

The V call is TRBV29-1, the J call TRBJ2-1, with 13 nucleotides matching TRBD2. Germline CDR1 SQVTM, CDR2 ANQGSEA. Trimming at V came to 4 bases and at J to 3 bases, leaving 3 bases not matched to a gene. The CDR3 sequence is 15 residues long. CDR3 region: CSVGGLAGYYNEQFF. CDR3 nucleotides: TGCAGCGTTGGGGGACTAGCGGGGTACTACAATGAGCAGTTCTTC.

The CDR3, as DNA: TGTGCCAGCAGCCTACAGGGCGCAACTAATGAAAAACTGTTTTTT. Translation gives CASSLQGATNEKLFF. This chain uses TRBV6-1 with TRBJ1-4, with D possibly TRBD1 on 6 matching bases. The V gene lost 6 bases and the J gene lost 0 bases, with 11 bases spanning the gap. The CDR3 has 15 amino acids. Germline CDR1 MNHNS, CDR2 SASEGT.

The CDR3 DNA reads TGTGCCAGCAGTTGGACTTGGGGGGAGGATGAGCAGTTCTTC. Protein sequence: CASSWTWGEDEQFF. V usage is TRBV6-6 and J usage is TRBJ2-1; tentative D call: TRBD2 (6 bases). Germline V gene sequence: CDR1 MNHNY, CDR2 SVGAGI (reference sequence). This CDR3 has 14 residues. V lost 4 bases to trimming and J lost 8 bases, with 15 bases between them.

A word on this clone: Relative to the germline gene, one junction end is altered; a read error may explain this. The rearrangement links TRBV19 to TRBJ2-1; D unresolved. Germline CDR1 reads LNHDA; CDR2 reads SQIVND (reference sequence). CDR3 size: 12 residues. The DNA for the CDR3 is TGTGCCGGTAGTATCCTTGGGAATGAGCAGTTCTTC. This encodes CAGSILGNEQFF.

This sequence joins TRBV9 and TRBJ2-7, with D possibly being TRBD2 (6 bases). The CDR3 is 14 amino acids. Germline values: CDR1 SGDLS, CDR2 YYNGEE. V was cut by 3 bases and J by 2 bases, with 12 bases left in between. For the CDR3, the DNA is TGTGCCAGCAGCGGGGGGGACCAACCCTACGAGCAGTACTTC. It translates to CASSGGDQPYEQYF.

As DNA, the CDR3 is TGCAGCGTTGTAAATGGGGCGAGCTCCTACAATGAGCAGTTCTTC. Translating gives CSVVNGASSYNEQFF. The chain employs TRBV29-1 and TRBJ2-1; D may be TRBD1 (5 bases). The CDR3 extends over 15 amino acids. The germline V and J ends were trimmed by 4 bases and 0 bases, with 13 bases remaining between them. Germline V lookup: CDR1 SQVTM, CDR2 ANQGSEA.

The V call is TRBV5-1, the J call TRBJ2-3; D gene ambiguous. CDR1 is SGHRS, CDR2 YFSETQ, per germline. The V and J ends lost 0 bases and 5 bases respectively, with 4 bases between them. The CDR3 consists of 12 residues. CDR3: CASSLGVDTQYF. The DNA for the CDR3 is TGCGCCAGCAGCTTGGGAGTAGATACGCAGTATTTT.

The chain joins TRBV7-3 to TRBJ1-6, with D unresolved. The V end lost 3 bases, the J end lost 4 bases, and 4 bases lay between the germline ends. CDR1 is SGHTA and CDR2 is FQGTGA in the germline V gene. The CDR3 loop spans 13 amino acids. CDR3 sequence: CASSLEYNSPLHF. Written as DNA, the CDR3 is TGTGCCAGCAGCTTGGAGTATAATTCACCCCTCCACTTT. Full variable domain (remainder filled in from reference TRBV7-3 and TRBJ1-6): GAGVSQTPSNKVTEKGKYVELRCDPISGHTALYWYRQSLGQGPEFLIYFQGTGAADDSGLPNDRFFAVRPEGSVSTLKIQRTERGDSAVYLCASSLEYNSPLHFGNGTRLTVT.

V gene TRBV28 combines with J gene TRBJ1-1; D is unresolved. Germline-derived CDR1 and CDR2 are MDHEN and SYDVKM. The CDR3 has 17 residues. V lost 3 bases to trimming and J lost 4 bases, with 21 bases between them. The DNA of the CDR3 is TGTGCCAGCAGTTTTAGGTCACACGTTTCCCTTAGCACTGAAGCTTTCTTT. The encoded protein is CASSFRSHVSLSTEAFF.

This CDR3 is CASSFSGLSYNEQFF. The CDR3 DNA follows: TGTGCCAGCAGCTTTAGCGGCCTTTCCTACAATGAGCAGTTCTTC. The rearrangement joins TRBV9 to TRBJ2-1; D might be TRBD2 (6 bases). This CDR3 is 15 amino acids long. Germline CDR1 and CDR2: SGDLS and YYNGEE. The V end lost 4 bases, the J end lost 1 base, and 12 bases lay between the germline ends.

This clone has only one observation. The chain couples TRBV27 to TRBJ2-2; D remains unclear. CDR3 length: 15 residues. Germline V gene data show CDR1 as MNHEY and CDR2 as SMNVEV (reference sequence). Trimming cost V 7 bases and J 5 bases, with 17 bases left between them. The CDR3 DNA reads as TGTGCCAGCACCCCCGTCGAGGAGTTAACCGGGGAGCTGTTTTTT. The encoded protein is CASTPVEELTGELFF.

This clone occurred once. This chain connects TRBV7-9 to TRBJ2-2; D uncertain. V shed 7 bases and J shed 2 bases, with 11 bases lying between them. Germline V gene sequence: CDR1 SEHNR, CDR2 FQNEAQ (reference sequence). This CDR3 has 14 residues. The DNA of the CDR3 is TGTGCCAGCACCGCTGATTTAAACACCGGGGAGCTGTTTTTT. This codes for CASTADLNTGELFF.

The genes are TRBV28 and TRBJ1-2; tentative D call: TRBD1 (5 bases). V was clipped by 3 bases and J by 3 bases, with 17 bases between them. Germline-derived CDR1 and CDR2 are MDHEN and SYDVKM. The CDR3 is made up of 16 amino acids. This CDR3 is CASSFTRGWVYYGYTF. The CDR3 DNA reads as TGTGCCAGCAGTTTTACTAGGGGATGGGTCTACTATGGCTACACCTTC.

The rearrangement uses TRBV15 and TRBJ2-7; 8 bases agree with TRBD2. The V gene end was trimmed by 2 bases and the J gene end by 5 bases; junction bases not matched to a gene: 5. The CDR3 has 14 residues. Germline-derived CDR1 and CDR2 are LNHNV and YYDKDF (reference sequence). The CDR3 spells CATSRRRGANEQYF. In nucleotides, the CDR3 is TGTGCCACCAGCAGACGGCGGGGGGCAAACGAGCAGTACTTC.

This clone appeared a single time. The V call is TRBV7-9, the J call TRBJ2-7, with 8 bases identical to TRBD1. The CDR3 runs 15 residues. With 6 bases clipped from V and 0 bases from J, the junction kept 7 bases outside the gene matches. Germline CDR1 reads SEHNR; CDR2 reads FQNEAQ (reference sequence). CDR3 amino acids: CASRQTTGVSYEQYF. CDR3 coding DNA: TGTGCCAGCAGACAGACGACAGGGGTCTCCTACGAGCAGTACTTC.

The V and J genes are TRBV5-5 and TRBJ2-7, with D perhaps TRBD1 (6 bases). V lost 0 bases and J 6 bases, leaving 13 bases between the germline ends. This CDR3 contains 14 residues. Germline CDR1 reads SGHKS; CDR2 reads YYEKEE (reference sequence). This chain's CDR3 is CASSLDLQGREQYF. CDR3 nucleotides: TGTGCCAGCAGCTTGGACCTACAGGGACGCGAGCAGTACTTC.

The chain is built from TRBV18 and TRBJ2-5; no reliable D call. The CDR3 sequence is 14 residues long. V was cut by 3 bases and J by 2 bases, with 10 bases left in between. In germline, CDR1 is KGHSH, CDR2 LQKENI. The CDR3 DNA follows: TGTGCCAGCTCACCTCGATCGACGCAAGAGACCCAGTACTTC. Its protein is CASSPRSTQETQYF.

The CDR3 region has the DNA TGCGCCAGCAGCCAAGAAATGCCGGGACTAGCGGACGAGCAGTACTTC. Translating it yields CASSQEMPGLADEQYF. This chain uses TRBV4-1 with TRBJ2-7; 11 nucleotides agree with TRBD2. V trimming: 0 bases; J trimming: 5 bases; junction bases outside the gene matches: 6. The germline gives CDR1 MGHRA, CDR2 YSYEKL. The CDR3 is made up of 16 amino acids.

The chain has TRBV4-3 and TRBJ2-7, with D perhaps assigned TRBD1 or TRBD2 (5 bases each). Germline CDR1 LGHNA, CDR2 YSLEER. CDR3 length equals 15 residues. The germline V and J ends were trimmed by 0 bases and 2 bases, with 11 bases remaining between them. This CDR3 is CASSQDRDPTYEQYF. DNA for the CDR3: TGCGCCAGCAGCCAAGATCGGGACCCGACCTACGAGCAGTACTTC.

This clone was detected once. The V call is TRBV7-9, the J call TRBJ2-7, with a possible D match to TRBD1 (5 bases). V was clipped by 5 bases and J by 3 bases, with 8 bases between them. This CDR3 has 12 amino acids. Germline V lookup: CDR1 SEHNR, CDR2 FQNEAQ (reference sequence). The CDR3 DNA sequence: TGTGCCAGCAGCCAGCAGGGCTACGAGCAGTACTTC. Its protein is CASSQQGYEQYF.

The DNA of the CDR3 is TGTGCCAGCAGCTTTGGAGGGCAATCCTACGAGCAGTACTTC. Translating it yields CASSFGGQSYEQYF. This chain uses TRBV5-5 with TRBJ2-7, with D perhaps TRBD2 (6 bases). Trimming pared 2 bases from V and 1 base from J, leaving 10 bases between. CDR1 and CDR2 (germline): SGHKS, YYEKEE (reference sequence). This CDR3 has 14 amino acids.

The V gene is TRBV5-5, the J gene TRBJ1-2; 7 bases match TRBD1. Per germline, CDR1 SGHKS and CDR2 YYEKEE (reference sequence). Unmatched junction bases numbered 6, after V lost 0 bases and J lost 4 bases. The CDR3 sequence is 15 residues long. The CDR3 DNA reads TGTGCCAGCAGCTTGGGGACAGGTTCCCTCTATGGCTACACCTTC. Protein sequence: CASSLGTGSLYGYTF.

This clone came up a few times. This sequence joins TRBV5-6 and TRBJ1-5; perhaps TRBD1 as D (5 bases). The CDR3 runs 15 residues. The V end was cut by 4 bases, the J end by 2 bases, with 13 bases between. Germline V gene sequence: CDR1 SGHDT, CDR2 YYEEEE. CDR3 amino acids: CASSTFGRGNQPQHF. CDR3 DNA sequence: TGTGCCAGCAGCACCTTCGGCAGGGGCAATCAGCCCCAGCATTTT.